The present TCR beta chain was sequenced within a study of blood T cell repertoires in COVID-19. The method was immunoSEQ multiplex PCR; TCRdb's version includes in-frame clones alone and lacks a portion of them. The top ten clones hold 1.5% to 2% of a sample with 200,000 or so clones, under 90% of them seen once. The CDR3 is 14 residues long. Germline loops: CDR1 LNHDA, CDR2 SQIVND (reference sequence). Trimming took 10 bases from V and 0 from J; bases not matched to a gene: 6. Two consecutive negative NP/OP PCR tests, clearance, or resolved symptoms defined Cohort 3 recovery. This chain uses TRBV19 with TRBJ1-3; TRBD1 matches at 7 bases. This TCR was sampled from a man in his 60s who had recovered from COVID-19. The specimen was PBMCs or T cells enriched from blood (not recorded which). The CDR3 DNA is TGTGCCACCCGACAGGGCGGCTCTGGAAACACCATATATTTT. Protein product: CATRQGGSGNTIYF.